The 17 T cell receptor beta chains presented below share a single source sample, sequenced in a study of CD8 T cells in ankylosing spondylitis. TCRdb itself ran the 5' RACE reads through MiXCR, one entry per CDR3 protein. The sample gives under 250,000 distinct CDR3 sequences, approximately 12% of which show up once; around 7% is in the top ten. The material sequenced was blood, either unsorted or a sorted T cell fraction (not recorded which). Source of these receptors: a male donor with ankylosing spondylitis or in good health (not recorded which).

This clonotype was recorded a few times. The CDR3 nucleotides are TGTGCCAGCAGTCTGACTAGCGGGGGGGGCTACGAGCAGTACTTC. Protein product: CASSLTSGGGYEQYF. The rearrangement uses TRBV12-3 or TRBV12-4 and TRBJ2-7; 14 bases fit TRBD2. V shed 5 bases, J shed 3 bases, and the junction held 3 bases outside the gene matches. This CDR3 is 15 amino acids long.

This clonotype was seen many times. The V and J genes are TRBV15 and TRBJ2-3; D uncertain. The V gene's germline CDR1 is LNHNV and CDR2 YYDKDF (reference sequence). The CDR3 consists of 15 residues. Trimming cost V 1 base and J 0 bases, with 8 bases left between them. The CDR3 region has the DNA TGTGCCACCAGCAGAGTTGCAGCTAGCACAGATACGCAGTATTTT. As protein: CATSRVAASTDTQYF.

This clonotype appeared many times. The rearrangement uses TRBV5-1 and TRBJ1-1; perhaps TRBD1 as D (5 bases). Germline V CDR1 and CDR2: SGHRS, YFSETQ. V was pared by 0 bases and J by 2 bases, with 8 bases between. There are 14 residues in the CDR3. This chain's CDR3 is CASSLGDGNTEAFF. In DNA, the CDR3 is TGCGCCAGCAGCTTGGGGGACGGCAACACTGAAGCTTTCTTT.

This clonotype was seen a few times. The chain combines TRBV3-1 with TRBJ2-7; D is uncertain. V was shortened by 5 bases and J by 0 bases, with 11 bases between the two germline ends. This CDR3 is 14 amino acids long. The germline V gene encodes CDR1 LGHDT and CDR2 YNNKEL (reference sequence). The CDR3 here is CASSSDPSSYEQYF. The CDR3 region has the DNA TGTGCCAGCAGCTCCGACCCGAGCTCCTACGAGCAGTACTTC.

This chain joins TRBV28 and TRBJ2-7; D call uncertain. V was clipped by 8 bases and J by 4 bases, with 6 bases between them. Germline lookup yields CDR1 MDHEN and CDR2 SYDVKM. The CDR3 has 10 residues. The CDR3 sequence is CASGPYEQYF. The CDR3 DNA sequence: TGTGCCAGCGGGCCTTACGAGCAGTACTTC.

This clonotype was observed many times. CDR3 nucleotide sequence: TGTGCCAGCAGTGATCCATCGAAAGGGTACGATACGCAGTATTTT. It codes for CASSDPSKGYDTQYF. V and J are TRBV6-1 and TRBJ2-3, with no clear D. Trimming took 3 bases from V and 6 from J, leaving 16 bases between them. Germline V gene data show CDR1 as MNHNS and CDR2 as SASEGT. There are 15 residues in the CDR3.

The rearrangement joins TRBV2 to TRBJ1-6, with D possibly matching TRBD1 (6 bases). Trimming stripped 7 bases from V and 5 bases from J, with 12 bases between. This CDR3 is built from 14 residues. Germline-derived CDR1 and CDR2 are SNHLY and FYNNEI. The CDR3 region is CASKTDSDNSPLHF. The CDR3 DNA sequence: TGTGCCAGCAAGACGGACAGCGATAATTCACCCCTCCACTTT.

This clonotype appeared many times. The chain has TRBV28 and TRBJ2-5; D not certain. The CDR3 extends over 16 amino acids. Trimming took off 5 bases at V and 5 bases at J, with 21 bases between the two ends. Looked up from germline, CDR1 is MDHEN and CDR2 is SYDVKM. CDR3 DNA: TGTGCCAGCAGTCCATCAACCATGGGGTTCTTTGAGACCCAGTACTTC. Protein product: CASSPSTMGFFETQYF. Together with reference TRBV28 and TRBJ2-5, the CDR3 gives the full variable domain: DVKVTQSSRYLVKRTGEKVFLECVQDMDHENMFWYRQDPGLGLRLIYFSYDVKMKEKGDIPEGYSVSREKKERFSLILESASTNQTSMYLCASSPSTMGFFETQYFGPGTRLLVL.

This clonotype occurred many times. The CDR3 region is CSVEETGGRYEQYF. The CDR3 bases are TGCAGCGTTGAGGAGACAGGGGGCAGGTACGAGCAGTACTTC. The J gene is TRBJ2-7, the V gene TRBV29-1; 10 bases align to TRBD1. V was pared by 3 bases and J by 4 bases, with 6 bases of the junction left unmatched. This CDR3 spans 14 amino acids. Germline CDR1 SQVTM, CDR2 ANQGSEA.

To note about this clonotype: A read error is possible here, since a much larger clone lies one base away. This chain uses TRBV7-2 with TRBJ2-1, with 10 bases lining up with TRBD1. J gave up 5 bases and V 6 bases, and 13 bases lay outside the gene matches. In germline, CDR1 is SGHTA, CDR2 FQGNSA. The CDR3 loop spans 17 amino acids. CDR3 protein: CTSSSIPGTGANNEQFF. In nucleotides, the CDR3 is TGTACCAGCAGTTCTATCCCCGGGACAGGGGCAAACAATGAGCAGTTCTTC.

This clonotype was observed at least ten times. The rearrangement joins TRBV4-1 to TRBJ1-6, with unresolved D. V was cut by 0 bases and J by 16 bases, with 10 bases left in between. CDR3 length: 12 amino acids. Per the germline V gene, CDR1 is MGHRA and CDR2 is YSYEKL. The CDR3 DNA reads as TGCGCCAGCAGCCAAGATTACGGTCCGCTCCACTTT. Residues: CASSQDYGPLHF.

The chain employs TRBV4-1 and TRBJ2-1; 9 bases are a match to TRBD2. The CDR3 sequence is 16 residues long. Per the germline V gene, CDR1 is MGHRA and CDR2 is YSYEKL. Trimming at V came to 1 base and at J to 9 bases, leaving 10 bases not matched to a gene. This CDR3 is CASSQVTSGGRSEQFF. The CDR3 nucleotides are TGCGCCAGCAGCCAAGTTACAAGCGGGGGGAGGAGTGAGCAGTTCTTC.

This clonotype has ten or more counts. This chain connects TRBV25-1 to TRBJ1-2; a possible D gene is TRBD1 (5 bases). The V and J ends lost 6 bases and 5 bases respectively, with 16 bases between them. The CDR3 length is 14 residues. Germline CDR1 and CDR2: MGHDK and SYGVNS. CDR3: CASSRPGLLYGYTF. CDR3 DNA sequence: TGTGCCAGCAGCCGTCCGGGACTCCTATATGGCTACACCTTC.

This clonotype was seen ten or more times. The rearrangement links TRBV6-4 to TRBJ1-5; D unclear. The CDR3 covers 9 residues. CDR1 is MRHNA and CDR2 is SNTAGT in the germline V gene. V was clipped by 11 bases and J by 4 bases, with 3 bases between them. As DNA, the CDR3 is TGTGCCGGAAATCAGCCCCAGCATTTT. Its protein is CAGNQPQHF.

This clonotype was counted ten times or more. This sequence joins TRBV29-1 and TRBJ2-6; D possibly corresponds to TRBD1 (5 bases). The length of the CDR3 is 15 residues. Germline lookup yields CDR1 SQVTM and CDR2 ANQGSEA. Trimming left V 6 bases short and J 0 bases short, with 12 bases between. Written as DNA, the CDR3 is TGCAGCGTAGGGGATTCGTACTCTGGGGCCAACGTCCTGACTTTC. This sequence encodes CSVGDSYSGANVLTF.

Ten or more counts support this clonotype. The chain carries TRBV28 and TRBJ2-2; a possible D gene is TRBD2 (5 bases). V lost 1 base, J lost 0 bases, and 12 bases lay in between. The CDR3 runs to 17 residues. The germline V gene has CDR1 MDHEN and CDR2 SYDVKM. The CDR3 bases are TGTGCCAGCAGTTTATACCTTGAGGGTTCGAACACCGGGGAGCTGTTTTTT. This sequence encodes CASSLYLEGSNTGELFF.

Ten or more counts support this clonotype. This CDR3 reads CATEGGVNTGELFF. The CDR3 DNA is TGTGCCACCGAGGGGGGGGTGAACACCGGGGAGCTGTTTTTT. The chain couples TRBV15 to TRBJ2-2; perhaps TRBD2 as D (7 bases). There are 14 residues in the CDR3. Germline V gene sequence: CDR1 LNHNV, CDR2 YYDKDF (reference sequence). Deletions cut 8 bases from V and 1 base from J, with 11 bases between.